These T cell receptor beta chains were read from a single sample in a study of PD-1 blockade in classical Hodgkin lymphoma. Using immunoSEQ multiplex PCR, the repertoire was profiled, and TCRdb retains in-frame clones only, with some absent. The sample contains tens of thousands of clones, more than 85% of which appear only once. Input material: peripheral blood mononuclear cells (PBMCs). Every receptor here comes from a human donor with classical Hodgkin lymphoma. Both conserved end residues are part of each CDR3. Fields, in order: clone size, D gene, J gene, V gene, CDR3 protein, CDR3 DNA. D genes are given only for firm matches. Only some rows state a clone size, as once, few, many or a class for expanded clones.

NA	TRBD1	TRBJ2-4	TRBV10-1	CASSPGQGDIQYF	TGCGCCAGCAGTCCGGGACAGGGCGACATTCAGTACTTC
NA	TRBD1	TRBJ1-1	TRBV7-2	CASSSTGGGRNTEAFF	TGTGCCAGCAGCTCGACAGGGGGCGGAAGAAATACTGAAGCTTTCTTT
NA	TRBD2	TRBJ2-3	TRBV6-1	CASSLLAGVTDTQYF	TGTGCCAGCAGTTTACTAGCGGGGGTCACAGATACGCAGTATTTT
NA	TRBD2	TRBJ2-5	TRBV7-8	CASSLGRGHPAQETQYF	TGTGCCAGCAGCTTGGGGAGGGGCCATCCCGCGCAAGAGACCCAGTACTTC
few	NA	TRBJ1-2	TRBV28	CASSSGPGGSYGYTF	TGTGCCAGCAGTTCCGGACCTGGTGGATCCTATGGCTACACCTTC
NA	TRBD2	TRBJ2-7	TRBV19	CASSTQRDSYEQYF	TGTGCCAGTAGTACCCAGCGGGATAGCTACGAGCAGTACTTC
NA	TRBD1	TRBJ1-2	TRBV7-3	CASSSTGGVGGYTF	TGTGCCAGCAGCTCGACAGGGGGAGTGGGTGGCTACACCTTC
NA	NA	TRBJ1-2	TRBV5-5	CASSLDGGSVDGYTF	TGTGCCAGCAGCCTTGATGGGGGGTCGGTTGATGGCTACACCTTC
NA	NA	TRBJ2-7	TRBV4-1	CASSQPITSYTPYEQYF	TGCGCCAGCAGCCAACCAATAACCTCTTATACCCCCTACGAGCAGTACTTC
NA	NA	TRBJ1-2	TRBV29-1	CSITPGLSDGYTF	TGCAGCATCACCCCCGGGCTCAGCGATGGCTACACCTTC
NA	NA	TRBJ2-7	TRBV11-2	CASSLDLRGEQYF	TGTGCCAGCAGCTTAGATCTCAGGGGAGAGCAGTACTTC
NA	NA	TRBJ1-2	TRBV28	CASSLGSSRRGYTF	TGTGCCAGCAGTTTAGGCAGCTCTCGGAGGGGCTACACCTTC
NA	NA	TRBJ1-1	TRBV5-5	CASSLETANTEAFF	TGTGCCAGCAGCTTGGAGACAGCGAACACTGAAGCTTTCTTT
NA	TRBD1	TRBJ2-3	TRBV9	CASTAPGQGADTQYF	TGTGCCAGCACCGCCCCGGGACAGGGGGCAGATACGCAGTATTTT
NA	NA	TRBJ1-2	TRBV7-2	CASSPDLYGYTF	TGTGCCAGCAGCCCAGACCTCTATGGCTACACCTTC
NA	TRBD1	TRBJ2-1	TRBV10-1	CASSSSGGNEQFF	TGCGCCAGCAGTTCGTCAGGGGGCAATGAGCAGTTCTTC
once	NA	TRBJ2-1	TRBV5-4	CASSLEGGTYNEQFF	TGTGCCAGCAGCTTGGAAGGCGGAACCTACAATGAGCAGTTCTTC
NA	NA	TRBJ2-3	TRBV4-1	CASSQENRAGPADTQYF	TGCGCCAGCAGCCAAGAGAACCGGGCGGGCCCCGCGGATACGCAGTATTTT
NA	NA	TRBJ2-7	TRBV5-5	CASSLSLAPYEQYF	TGTGCCAGCAGCTTGTCTTTAGCGCCCTACGAGCAGTACTTC
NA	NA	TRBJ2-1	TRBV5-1	CASSLDFGSSYNEQFF	TGCGCCAGCAGCTTGGACTTCGGGAGCTCCTACAATGAGCAGTTCTTC